The text below deals with one TCR beta chain. Trimming shortened V by 1 base and J by 0 bases, and 9 bases separated the two germline ends. The CDR3 runs to 16 residues. Germline V gene sequence: CDR1 SEHNR, CDR2 FQNEAQ (reference sequence). The entry originates in a study of technical replicates of blood from a handful of donors. Clones were sequenced by immunoSEQ multiplex PCR, and TCRdb holds only the in-frame ones, with some missing. This table holds approximately 94,000 clones, 90% to 96% found once. The specimen sequenced was T cells isolated from PBMCs. V is TRBV7-9 and J is TRBJ1-4, with D possibly being TRBD1 (5 bases). The source is a human donor in good health. CDR3 amino acids: CASSLGQPATNEKLFF. CDR3 sequence (DNA): TGTGCCAGCAGCTTAGGACAGCCTGCAACTAATGAAAAACTGTTTTTT.